This T cell receptor (beta chain) appears in the sequencing data of a study of T cell repertoires in cytomegalovirus infection. Details on this clonotype: As yet, its antigen is unknown.

The CDR3 is made up of 13 amino acids. Trimming removed 8 bases from V and 0 bases from J, with 11 bases in between. The germline V gene encodes CDR1 MNHEY and CDR2 SVGEGT. TCRdb re-called the reads with MiXCR, one entry per CDR3 protein. The repertoire consists of a few hundred thousand distinct CDR3 sequences, with approximately 15% occurring once and the leading ten covering roughly 45%. Study conclusions and caveats: The ex vivo response showed dominance by HLA-C-restricted CMV-specific TCR beta clonotypes.

Material: CD8+ T cells from PBMCs. The source of this sequence is a human donor in good health (CMV status not recorded). Some clones in this sample may be carry-over from other donors' samples. The gene calls are TRBV6-2 or TRBV6-3 and TRBJ2-7; D may be TRBD1 or TRBD2 (5 bases each). CDR3 region: CASGDDSSYEQYF. CDR3 coding DNA: TGTGCCAGCGGGGACGACAGCTCCTACGAGCAGTACTTC.